The 8 T cell receptor beta chains below come from one sample, sequenced in a study of cytomegalovirus exposure and HLA in healthy donors. Both 60 Vbeta primers and 13 Jbeta primers went into the PCR. Produced via immunoSEQ multiplex PCR; TCRdb's table is partial and in-frame only. The data contain roughly 140,000 clones, roughly four fifths of them singletons. Sequencing was carried out using PBMCs. Every receptor here comes from a man aged 35 to 55 in good health and CMV-seropositive.

This rearrangement joins TRBV30 to TRBJ1-5; possible D gene TRBD1, 5 bases. The germline V gene encodes CDR1 GTSNPN and CDR2 SVGIG (reference sequence). V dropped 5 bases and J dropped 4 bases, with 15 bases sitting between them. CDR3 length equals 14 residues. The CDR3 sequence: CAWSRQGGNQPQHF. The CDR3 DNA follows: TGTGCCTGGTCCCGCCAGGGAGGAAATCAGCCCCAGCATTTT. The full variable domain, rest sourced from reference TRBV30 and TRBJ1-5, is SQTIHQWPATLVQPVGSPLSLECTVEGTSNPNLYWYRQAAGRGLQLLFYSVGIGQISSEVPQNLSASRPQDRQFILSSKKLLLSDSGFYLCAWSRQGGNQPQHFGDGTRLSIL.

V and J are TRBV27 and TRBJ1-5; TRBD1 aligns across 9 bases. The germline V gene encodes CDR1 MNHEY and CDR2 SMNVEV (reference sequence). Losses at the gene ends were 6 bases for V and 2 bases for J; bases not matched to a gene: 5. This CDR3 region has 15 residues. CDR3 loop: CASSPGQGGNQPQHF. The CDR3 DNA reads as TGTGCCAGCAGCCCGGGACAGGGTGGCAATCAGCCCCAGCATTTT.

This clone was seen a handful of times. The chain uses TRBV5-1 and TRBJ1-1; 9 bases align to TRBD1. The CDR3 is made up of 14 amino acids. Looked up from germline, CDR1 is SGHRS and CDR2 is YFSETQ. With 0 bases clipped from V and 5 bases from J, the junction kept 2 bases outside the gene matches. This CDR3 reads CASSLDDRGTEAFF. As DNA, the CDR3 is TGCGCCAGCAGCTTGGATGACAGGGGGACTGAAGCTTTCTTT.

This clone was counted between two and nine times. The J gene is TRBJ1-6, the V gene TRBV7-2; 9 positions agree with TRBD1. Germline CDR1 is SGHTA and CDR2 is FQGNSA. V lost 6 bases and J lost 10; bases outside the gene matches: 22. The CDR3 loop spans 19 amino acids. CDR3 nucleotide sequence: TGTGCCAGCAGAATAGGGGAAGGGATAGGGGACAGGGTACGATCACCCCTCCACTTT. This translates into CASRIGEGIGDRVRSPLHF.

V usage is TRBV19 and J usage is TRBJ1-1; D is unclear. The CDR3 has 14 amino acids. The V gene's germline CDR1 is LNHDA and CDR2 SQIVND (reference sequence). The germline V and J ends were trimmed by 4 bases and 4 bases, with 13 bases remaining between them. The CDR3 protein is CASSTPRRGTEAFF. CDR3 nucleotides: TGTGCCAGTAGTACACCCCGACGCGGCACTGAAGCTTTCTTT.

This clone was counted only a few times. This rearrangement joins TRBV27 to TRBJ2-7; TRBD1 agrees at 7 bases. CDR1 is MNHEY, CDR2 SMNVEV, per germline (reference sequence). V dropped 5 bases and J dropped 0; count of bases not matched to a gene: 7. The CDR3 is made up of 15 amino acids. The CDR3 region is CASSRPRQGSYEQYF. CDR3 nucleotide sequence: TGTGCCAGCAGTCGCCCAAGACAGGGCTCCTACGAGCAGTACTTC.

This clone was recorded only once. This chain joins TRBV30 and TRBJ1-3; D not certain. With 3 bases removed from V and 2 bases from J, the gap between germline ends came to 8 bases. In germline, CDR1 is GTSNPN, CDR2 SVGIG (reference sequence). The CDR3 runs 13 residues. CDR3 amino acids: CAWRLPPGNTIYF. The DNA of the CDR3 is TGTGCCTGGAGGCTACCCCCTGGAAACACCATATATTTT.

The chain is built from TRBV19 and TRBJ2-1; 12 nucleotides line up with TRBD2. Germline CDR1 LNHDA, CDR2 SQIVND (reference sequence). CDR3 length: 15 residues. The V segment lost 3 bases and the J segment 9 bases; nucleotides outside the gene matches: 6. This chain's CDR3 is CASSISLAGGPEQFF. CDR3 nucleotide sequence: TGTGCCAGTAGTATTAGCCTAGCGGGAGGGCCTGAGCAGTTCTTC.